This T cell receptor beta chain appears in the sequencing data of a study of early T cells in non-severe SARS-CoV-2 infection. Whole-study results and caveats: Matching against VDJdb likely underestimated virus-specific expansions, favoring anti-spike CD8.

The TCR library protocol attached unique molecular identifiers to the individual cDNA molecules. A single record per CDR3 protein comes from TCRdb applying MiXCR to the 5' RACE reads. The sample holds under 50,000 distinct CDR3 sequences, about 4.2% seen once. The CDR3 runs to 13 residues. Trimming at V came to 4 bases and at J to 11 bases, leaving 11 bases not matched to a gene. Germline CDR1 reads DFQATT; CDR2 reads SNEGSKA (reference sequence). At least ten counts were recorded for this clonotype. Its cognate antigen is unknown. The sequenced sample was whole blood. The chain combines TRBV20-1 with TRBJ2-1, with 7 nucleotides matching TRBD2. This TCR came from an adult who was a healthcare worker with PCR-confirmed SARS-CoV-2 infection or an uninfected control (not recorded which). Here the CDR3 reads CSATAGGFGKQFF. The CDR3 DNA is TGCAGTGCTACCGCCGGGGGGTTCGGAAAGCAGTTCTTC.